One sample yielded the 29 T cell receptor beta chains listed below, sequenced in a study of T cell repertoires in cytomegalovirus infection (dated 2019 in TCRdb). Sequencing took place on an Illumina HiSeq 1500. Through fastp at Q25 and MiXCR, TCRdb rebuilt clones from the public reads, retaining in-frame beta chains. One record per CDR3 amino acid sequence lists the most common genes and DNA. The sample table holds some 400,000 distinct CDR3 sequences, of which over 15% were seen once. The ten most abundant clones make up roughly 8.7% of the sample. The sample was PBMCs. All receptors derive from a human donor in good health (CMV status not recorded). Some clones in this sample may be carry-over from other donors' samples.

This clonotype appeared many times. The CDR3 DNA follows: TGTGCCAGCAGCCACCCCCCCGGGGCCGGCTACAATGAGCAGTTCTTC. Protein product: CASSHPPGAGYNEQFF. V is TRBV7-2 and J is TRBJ2-1; TRBD1 or TRBD2 may be the D gene (5 bases each). Trimming removed 5 bases at V and 3 bases at J, with 17 bases between. The CDR3 spans 16 residues. From germline, CDR1 is SGHTA and CDR2 FQGNSA.

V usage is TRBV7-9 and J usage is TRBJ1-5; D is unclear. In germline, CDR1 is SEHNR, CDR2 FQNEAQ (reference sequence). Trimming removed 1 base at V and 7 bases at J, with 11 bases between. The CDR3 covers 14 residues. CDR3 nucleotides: TGTGCCAGCAGCTTAGATCCGAGTGGGCAGCCCCAGCATTTT. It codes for CASSLDPSGQPQHF.

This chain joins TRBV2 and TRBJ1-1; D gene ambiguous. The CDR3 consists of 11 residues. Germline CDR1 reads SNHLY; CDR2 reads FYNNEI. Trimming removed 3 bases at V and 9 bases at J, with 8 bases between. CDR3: CASSEWDQAFF. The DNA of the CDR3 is TGTGCCAGCAGTGAGTGGGATCAAGCTTTCTTT.

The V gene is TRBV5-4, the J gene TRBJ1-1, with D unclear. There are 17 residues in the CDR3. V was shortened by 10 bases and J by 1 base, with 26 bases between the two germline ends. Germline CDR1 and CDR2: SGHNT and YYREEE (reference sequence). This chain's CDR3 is CAYMKLRGGQKNTEAFF. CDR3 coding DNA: TGTGCCTACATGAAACTCCGCGGAGGGCAGAAGAACACTGAAGCTTTCTTT.

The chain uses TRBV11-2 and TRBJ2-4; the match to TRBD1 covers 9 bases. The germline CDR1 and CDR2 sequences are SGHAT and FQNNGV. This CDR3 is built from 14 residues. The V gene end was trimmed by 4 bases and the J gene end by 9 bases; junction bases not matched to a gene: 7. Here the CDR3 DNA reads TGTGCCAGCAGCTCACCGGGACAGGGAGGCATTCAGTACTTC. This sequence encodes CASSSPGQGGIQYF.

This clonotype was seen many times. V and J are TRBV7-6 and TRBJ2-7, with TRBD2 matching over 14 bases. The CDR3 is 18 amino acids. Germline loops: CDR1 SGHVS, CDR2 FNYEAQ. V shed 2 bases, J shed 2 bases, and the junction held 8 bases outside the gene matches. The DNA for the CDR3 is TGTGCCAGCAGCTTATTCGGAGGGACTAGCGGGAGTACCTACGAGCAGTACTTC. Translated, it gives CASSLFGGTSGSTYEQYF.

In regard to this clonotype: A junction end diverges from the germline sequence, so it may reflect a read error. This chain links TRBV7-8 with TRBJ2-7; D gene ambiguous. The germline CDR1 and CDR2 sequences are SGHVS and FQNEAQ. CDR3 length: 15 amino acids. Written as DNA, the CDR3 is TGTGCCAGCAGGCCGACCTGGACCTCTCCCTACGAGCAGCACTTC. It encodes CASRPTWTSPYEQHF. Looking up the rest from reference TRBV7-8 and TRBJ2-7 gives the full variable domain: GAGVSQSPRYKVAKRGQDVALRCDPISGHVSLFWYQQALGQGPEFLTYFQNEAQLDKSGLPSDRFFAERPEGSVSTLKIQRTQQEDSAVYLCASRPTWTSPYEQHFGPGTRLTVT.

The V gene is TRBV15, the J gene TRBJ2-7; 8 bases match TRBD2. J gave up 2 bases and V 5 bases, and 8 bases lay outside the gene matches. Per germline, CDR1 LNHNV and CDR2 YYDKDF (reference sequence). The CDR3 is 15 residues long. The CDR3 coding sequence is TGTGCCACCAGCCCCACCGGGGGGGGAACCTACGAGCAGTACTTC. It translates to CATSPTGGGTYEQYF.

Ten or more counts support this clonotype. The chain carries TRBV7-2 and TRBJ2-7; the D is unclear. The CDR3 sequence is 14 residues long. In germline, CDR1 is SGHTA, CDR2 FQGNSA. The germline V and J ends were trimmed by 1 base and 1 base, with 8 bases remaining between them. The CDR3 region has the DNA TGTGCCAGCAGCTTAGAGCATTCATCCTACGAGCAGTACTTC. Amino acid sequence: CASSLEHSSYEQYF.

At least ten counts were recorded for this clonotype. The CDR3 here is CASSLARYSTDTQYF. CDR3 coding DNA: TGTGCCAGCAGCTTAGCCCGCTACTCCACAGATACGCAGTATTTT. The chain is built from TRBV7-8 and TRBJ2-3; D is uncertain. V lost 0 bases and J 2 bases, leaving 9 bases between the germline ends. Germline V lookup: CDR1 SGHVS, CDR2 FQNEAQ. This CDR3 is built from 15 residues. The full variable domain, in which reference TRBV7-8 and TRBJ2-3 provide the parts outside the CDR3, is GAGVSQSPRYKVAKRGQDVALRCDPISGHVSLFWYQQALGQGPEFLTYFQNEAQLDKSGLPSDRFFAERPEGSVSTLKIQRTQQEDSAVYLCASSLARYSTDTQYFGPGTRLTVL.

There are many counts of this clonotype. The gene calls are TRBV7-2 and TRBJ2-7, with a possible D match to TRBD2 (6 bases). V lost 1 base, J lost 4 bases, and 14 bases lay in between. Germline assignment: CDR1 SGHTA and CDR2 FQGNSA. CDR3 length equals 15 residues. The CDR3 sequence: CASSLEAGGPYEQYF. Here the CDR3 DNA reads TGTGCCAGCAGCTTAGAGGCCGGGGGACCTTACGAGCAGTACTTC. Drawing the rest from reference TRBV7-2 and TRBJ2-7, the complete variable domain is GAGVSQSPSNKVTEKGKDVELRCDPISGHTALYWYRQSLGQGLEFLIYFQGNSAPDKSGLPSDRFSAERTGGSVSTLTIQRTQQEDSAVYLCASSLEAGGPYEQYFGPGTRLTVT.

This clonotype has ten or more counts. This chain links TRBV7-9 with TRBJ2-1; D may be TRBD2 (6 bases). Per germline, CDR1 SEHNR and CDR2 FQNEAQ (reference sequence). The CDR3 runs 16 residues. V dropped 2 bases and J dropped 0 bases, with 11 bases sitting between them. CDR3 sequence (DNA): TGTGCCAGCAGCTTATCCCTAGCGAGCTCCTACAATGAGCAGTTCTTC. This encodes CASSLSLASSYNEQFF.

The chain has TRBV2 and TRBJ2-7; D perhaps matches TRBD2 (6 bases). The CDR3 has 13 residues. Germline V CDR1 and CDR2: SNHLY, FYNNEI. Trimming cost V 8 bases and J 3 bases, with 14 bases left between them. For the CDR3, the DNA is TGTGCCAGCGCGCGGGGAATAGACTACGAGCAGTACTTC. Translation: CASARGIDYEQYF.

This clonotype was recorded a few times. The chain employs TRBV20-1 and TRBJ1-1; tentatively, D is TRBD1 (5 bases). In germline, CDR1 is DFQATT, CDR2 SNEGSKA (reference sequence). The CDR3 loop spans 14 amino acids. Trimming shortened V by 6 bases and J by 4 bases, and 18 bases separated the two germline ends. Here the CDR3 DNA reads TGCAGTGCCTCGGGTGGGGCGCGTCGCACTGAAGCTTTCTTT. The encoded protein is CSASGGARRTEAFF.

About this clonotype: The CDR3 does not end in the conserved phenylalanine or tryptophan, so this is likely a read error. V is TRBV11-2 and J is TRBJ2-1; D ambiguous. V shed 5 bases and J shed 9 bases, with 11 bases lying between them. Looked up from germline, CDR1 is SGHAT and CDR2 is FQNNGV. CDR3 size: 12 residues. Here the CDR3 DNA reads TGTGCCAGCAGCGGGCGGTGGGCTGAGCAGTTCTCC. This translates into CASSGRWAEQFS.

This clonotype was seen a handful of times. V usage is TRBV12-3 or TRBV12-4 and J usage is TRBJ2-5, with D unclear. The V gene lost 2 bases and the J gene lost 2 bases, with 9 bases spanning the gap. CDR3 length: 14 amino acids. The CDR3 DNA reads TGTGCCAGCAGTTTACAACAAACGCAAGAGACCCAGTACTTC. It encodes CASSLQQTQETQYF.

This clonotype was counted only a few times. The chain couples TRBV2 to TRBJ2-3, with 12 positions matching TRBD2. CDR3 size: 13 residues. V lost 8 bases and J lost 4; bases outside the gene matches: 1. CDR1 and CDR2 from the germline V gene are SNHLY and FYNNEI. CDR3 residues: CASGTSGPDTQYF. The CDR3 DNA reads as TGTGCCAGCGGGACTAGCGGGCCAGATACGCAGTATTTT.

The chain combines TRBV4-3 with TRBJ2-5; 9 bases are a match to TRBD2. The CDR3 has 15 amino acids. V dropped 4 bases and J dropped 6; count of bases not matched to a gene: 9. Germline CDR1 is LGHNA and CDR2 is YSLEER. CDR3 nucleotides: TGCGCCAGCAGCCCCGGGGCGGGAGGGCAAAAGACCCAGTACTTC. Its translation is CASSPGAGGQKTQYF.

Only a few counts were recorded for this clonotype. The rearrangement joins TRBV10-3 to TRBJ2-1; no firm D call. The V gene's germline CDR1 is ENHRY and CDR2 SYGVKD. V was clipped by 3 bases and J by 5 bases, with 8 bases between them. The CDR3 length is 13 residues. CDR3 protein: CAISESVDNEQFF. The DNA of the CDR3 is TGTGCCATCAGTGAAAGTGTTGACAATGAGCAGTTCTTC.

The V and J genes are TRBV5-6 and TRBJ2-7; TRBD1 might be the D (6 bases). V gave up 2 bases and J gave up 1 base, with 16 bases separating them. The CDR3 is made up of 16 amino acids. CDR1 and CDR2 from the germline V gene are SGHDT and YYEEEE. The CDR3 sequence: CASSFITGIRSYEQYF. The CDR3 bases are TGTGCCAGCAGCTTTATAACAGGGATAAGGTCCTACGAGCAGTACTTC. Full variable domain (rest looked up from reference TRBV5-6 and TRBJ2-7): DAGVTQSPTHLIKTRGQQVTLRCSPKSGHDTVSWYQQALGQGPQFIFQYYEEEERQRGNFPDRFSGHQFPNYSSELNVNALLLGDSALYLCASSFITGIRSYEQYFGPGTRLTVT.

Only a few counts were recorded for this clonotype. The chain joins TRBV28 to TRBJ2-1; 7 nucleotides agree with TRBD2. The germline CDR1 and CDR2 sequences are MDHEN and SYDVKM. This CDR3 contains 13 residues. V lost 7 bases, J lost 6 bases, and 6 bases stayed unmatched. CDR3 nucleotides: TGTGCCAGCATCCCGGGGGGATTCAATGAGCAGTTCTTC. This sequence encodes CASIPGGFNEQFF.

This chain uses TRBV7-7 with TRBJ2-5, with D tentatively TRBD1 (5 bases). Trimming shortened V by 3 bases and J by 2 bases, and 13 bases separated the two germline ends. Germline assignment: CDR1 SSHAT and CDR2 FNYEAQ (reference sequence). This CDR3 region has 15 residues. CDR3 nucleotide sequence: TGTGCCAGCAGCTTTGGGGCTAGAAGGCAAGAGACCCAGTACTTC. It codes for CASSFGARRQETQYF.

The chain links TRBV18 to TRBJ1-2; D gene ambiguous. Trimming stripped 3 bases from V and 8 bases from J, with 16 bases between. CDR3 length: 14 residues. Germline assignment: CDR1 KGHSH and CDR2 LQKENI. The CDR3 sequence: CASSPQESGLGYTF. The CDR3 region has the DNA TGTGCCAGCTCACCCCAGGAGTCCGGGCTCGGCTACACCTTC.

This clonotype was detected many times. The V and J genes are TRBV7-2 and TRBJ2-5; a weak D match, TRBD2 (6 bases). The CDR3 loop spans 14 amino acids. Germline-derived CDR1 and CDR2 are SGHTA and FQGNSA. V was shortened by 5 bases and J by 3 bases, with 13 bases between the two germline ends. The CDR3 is CASSRRGKEETQYF. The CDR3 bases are TGTGCCAGCAGCCGCCGGGGGAAGGAAGAGACCCAGTACTTC.

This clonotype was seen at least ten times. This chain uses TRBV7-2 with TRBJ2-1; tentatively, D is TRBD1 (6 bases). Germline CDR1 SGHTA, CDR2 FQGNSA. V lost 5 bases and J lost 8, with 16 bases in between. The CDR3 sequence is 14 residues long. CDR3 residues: CASSLRTEIYEQFF. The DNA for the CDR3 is TGTGCCAGCAGCCTCCGGACAGAAATCTATGAGCAGTTCTTC.

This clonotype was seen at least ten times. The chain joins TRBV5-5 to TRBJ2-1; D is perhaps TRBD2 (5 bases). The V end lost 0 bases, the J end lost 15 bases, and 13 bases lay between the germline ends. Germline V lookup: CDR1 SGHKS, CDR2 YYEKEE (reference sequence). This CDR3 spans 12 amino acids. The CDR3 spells CASSLGERLMFF. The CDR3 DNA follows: TGTGCCAGCAGCTTGGGGGAGAGGTTAATGTTCTTC.

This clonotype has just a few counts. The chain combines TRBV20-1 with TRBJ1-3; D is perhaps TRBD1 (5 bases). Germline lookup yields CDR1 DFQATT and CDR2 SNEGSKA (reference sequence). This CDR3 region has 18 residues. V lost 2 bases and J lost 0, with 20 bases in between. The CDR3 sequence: CSARRGDGERSSGNTIYF. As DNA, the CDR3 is TGCAGTGCTAGACGAGGGGACGGGGAGAGGTCCTCTGGAAACACCATATATTTT.

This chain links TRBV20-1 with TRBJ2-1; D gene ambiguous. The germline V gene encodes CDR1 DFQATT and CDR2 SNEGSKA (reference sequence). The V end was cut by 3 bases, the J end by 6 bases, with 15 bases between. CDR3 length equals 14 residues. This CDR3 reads CSASSLDLTNEQFF. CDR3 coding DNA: TGCAGTGCTAGTAGCCTAGATCTCACCAATGAGCAGTTCTTC.

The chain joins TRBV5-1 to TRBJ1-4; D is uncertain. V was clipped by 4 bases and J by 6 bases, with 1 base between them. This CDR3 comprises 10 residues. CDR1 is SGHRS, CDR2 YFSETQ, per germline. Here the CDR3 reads CASSHEKLFF. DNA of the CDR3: TGCGCCAGCAGCCATGAAAAACTGTTTTTT. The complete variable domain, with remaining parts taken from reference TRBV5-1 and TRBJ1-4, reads KAGVTQTPRYLIKTRGQQVTLSCSPISGHRSVSWYQQTPGQGLQFLFEYFSETQRNKGNFPGRFSGRQFSNSRSEMNVSTLELGDSALYLCASSHEKLFFGSGTQLSVL.